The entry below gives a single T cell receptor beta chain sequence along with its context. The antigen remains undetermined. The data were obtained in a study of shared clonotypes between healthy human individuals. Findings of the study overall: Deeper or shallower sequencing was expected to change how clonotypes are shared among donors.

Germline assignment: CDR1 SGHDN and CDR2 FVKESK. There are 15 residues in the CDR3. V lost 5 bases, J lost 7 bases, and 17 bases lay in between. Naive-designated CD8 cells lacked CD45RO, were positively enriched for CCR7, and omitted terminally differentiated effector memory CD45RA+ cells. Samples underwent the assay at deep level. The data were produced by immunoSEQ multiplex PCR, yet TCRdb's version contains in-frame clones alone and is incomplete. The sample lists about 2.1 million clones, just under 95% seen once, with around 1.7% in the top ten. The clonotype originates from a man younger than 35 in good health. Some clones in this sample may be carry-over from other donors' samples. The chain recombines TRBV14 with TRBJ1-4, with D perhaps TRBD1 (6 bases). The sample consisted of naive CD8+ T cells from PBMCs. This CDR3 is CASSARRDIGEKLFF. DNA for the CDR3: TGTGCCAGCAGCGCGCGCCGGGACATTGGTGAAAAACTGTTTTTT.